This passage covers 24 T cell receptor beta chains from one sample sequenced in a study of blood T cell repertoires in COVID-19. Clones were sequenced by immunoSEQ multiplex PCR, and TCRdb holds only the in-frame ones, with some missing. The repertoire consists of roughly 140,000 clones, with 75% to 85% occurring once and the leading ten covering roughly 7.9%. The source material was peripheral blood. The source is a woman between 45 and 65 years old in a cohort sampled during active or convalescent COVID-19.

The chain recombines TRBV11-2 with TRBJ2-2; no clear D. Per germline, CDR1 SGHAT and CDR2 FQNNGV. This CDR3 has 12 residues. Trimming took off 2 bases at V and 6 bases at J, with 4 bases between the two ends. This chain's CDR3 is CASSLNSGELFF. Written as DNA, the CDR3 is TGTGCCAGCAGCTTAAACTCCGGGGAGCTGTTTTTT.

The rearrangement joins TRBV13 to TRBJ2-1, with 13 bases fitting TRBD2. Germline CDR1 PRHDT, CDR2 FYEKMQ (reference sequence). Trimming removed 4 bases from V and 4 bases from J; junction bases left unmatched: 7. The CDR3 covers 17 residues. CDR3: CASSSLGLAGEYNEQFF. CDR3 bases: TGTGCCAGCAGCTCCCTCGGACTAGCGGGGGAATACAATGAGCAGTTCTTC. Using reference TRBV13 and TRBJ2-1 for the parts outside the CDR3, the full variable domain is AAGVIQSPRHLIKEKRETATLKCYPIPRHDTVYWYQQGPGQDPQFLISFYEKMQSDKGSIPDRFSAQQFSDYHSELNMSSLELGDSALYFCASSSLGLAGEYNEQFFGPGTRLTVL.

In regard to this clone: At one of its ends the junction is not consistent with the germline gene, which may arise from a read error. The chain has TRBV4-3 and TRBJ2-5; D not resolved. Germline V gives CDR1 LGHNA, CDR2 YSLEER. This CDR3 contains 13 residues. CDR3 nucleotide sequence: TGCGCCAGCAGCCAAGCCGTAGCAGAGATCCAGTACTTC. Its translation is CASSQAVAEIQYF.

In nucleotides, the CDR3 is TGTGCTAGTGGTACGGGACAGGGGGCGAGTGGGGAGCTGTTTTTT. It encodes CASGTGQGASGELFF. The chain links TRBV12-5 to TRBJ2-2, with 12 bases matching TRBD1. Looked up from germline, CDR1 is LGHNT and CDR2 is FRNRAP. Trimming cost V 5 bases and J 8 bases; bases outside gene matches: 6. The CDR3 totals 15 residues.

The gene calls are TRBV2 and TRBJ2-3; 8 nucleotides align to TRBD2. The V segment lost 6 bases and the J segment 7 bases; nucleotides outside the gene matches: 3. This CDR3 region has 12 residues. CDR1 is SNHLY and CDR2 is FYNNEI in the germline V gene. CDR3 residues: CASRLAANTQYF. The CDR3 DNA is TGTGCCAGCAGACTAGCGGCAAATACGCAGTATTTT.

This rearrangement joins TRBV7-2 to TRBJ1-1, with D possibly TRBD1 on 5 matching bases. Per germline, CDR1 SGHTA and CDR2 FQGNSA. The germline V and J ends were trimmed by 2 bases and 1 base, with 5 bases remaining between them. The CDR3 is 13 residues long. Here the CDR3 DNA reads TGTGCCAGCAGCTTACAGGGGAACACTGAAGCTTTCTTT. Its protein is CASSLQGNTEAFF.

The chain carries TRBV24-1 and TRBJ1-2; 8 bases are shared with TRBD1. J lost 6 bases, V lost 2 bases, and 1 base had no gene match. CDR3 length equals 13 residues. Germline CDR1 KGHDR, CDR2 SFDVKD. The CDR3 spells CATSDWTGNGYTF. In DNA form, the CDR3 reads TGTGCCACCAGTGATTGGACAGGGAATGGCTACACCTTC.

The chain has TRBV19 and TRBJ1-1; D is possibly TRBD1 (6 bases). CDR3 length: 14 amino acids. Per the germline V gene, CDR1 is LNHDA and CDR2 is SQIVND (reference sequence). Trimming left V 7 bases short and J 1 base short, with 13 bases between. The CDR3 DNA follows: TGTGCCAGTACCCTGGGGGGGCCGAACACTGAAGCTTTCTTT. This codes for CASTLGGPNTEAFF.

The chain joins TRBV19 to TRBJ1-4, with 9 bases aligning to TRBD1. Germline V CDR1 and CDR2: LNHDA, SQIVND (reference sequence). The V and J ends lost 6 bases and 8 bases, in that order; junction bases with no gene match: 7. The CDR3 length is 14 residues. The CDR3 spells CASRPDRGSEKLFF. Here the CDR3 DNA reads TGTGCCAGTAGACCGGACAGGGGATCGGAAAAACTGTTTTTT.

This clone was counted once. The chain joins TRBV5-1 to TRBJ1-5, with D perhaps matching TRBD1 (5 bases). The CDR3 is 15 amino acids. Trimming shortened V by 1 base and J by 6 bases, and 14 bases separated the two germline ends. Germline V gives CDR1 SGHRS, CDR2 YFSETQ. In nucleotides, the CDR3 is TGCGCCAGCAGCTTGCGGGGGGATCGTGGTCAGCCCCAGCATTTT. This codes for CASSLRGDRGQPQHF.

This clone has just one count. The chain couples TRBV3-1 (or the pseudogene TRBV3-2) to TRBJ2-5; 14 nucleotides agree with TRBD2. The V segment lost 6 bases and the J segment 5 bases; nucleotides outside the gene matches: 8. From germline, CDR1 is LGHDT and CDR2 YNNKEL (reference sequence). This CDR3 is 16 amino acids long. For the CDR3, the DNA is TGTGCCAGCAGTAGACTAGCGGGGGGGCCGGGGGAGACCCAGTACTTC. Amino acids: CASSRLAGGPGETQYF.

This clone has only a few counts. The chain employs TRBV7-8 and TRBJ2-7, with 8 positions matching TRBD1. V trimming: 5 bases; J trimming: 0 bases; junction bases outside the gene matches: 3. The CDR3 length is 14 residues. Germline-derived CDR1 and CDR2 are SGHVS and FQNEAQ. The CDR3 is CASSPGQASYEQYF. CDR3 coding DNA: TGTGCCAGCAGCCCGGGACAGGCCTCCTACGAGCAGTACTTC.

V is TRBV5-1 and J is TRBJ1-2; TRBD1 is a possible D gene (5 bases). Per the germline V gene, CDR1 is SGHRS and CDR2 is YFSETQ. This CDR3 has 13 residues. V was shortened by 1 base and J by 3 bases, with 7 bases between the two germline ends. The CDR3 is CASSLPGDYGYTF. The CDR3 DNA sequence: TGCGCCAGCAGCTTGCCGGGGGACTATGGCTACACCTTC. The whole variable domain, remainder taken from reference TRBV5-1 and TRBJ1-2, is KAGVTQTPRYLIKTRGQQVTLSCSPISGHRSVSWYQQTPGQGLQFLFEYFSETQRNKGNFPGRFSGRQFSNSRSEMNVSTLELGDSALYLCASSLPGDYGYTFGSGTRLTVV.

The CDR3 loop reads CASSLNRGGRHQETQYF. DNA for the CDR3: TGTGCCAGCAGCTTAAACAGGGGAGGAAGGCACCAAGAGACCCAGTACTTC. V usage is TRBV7-2 and J usage is TRBJ2-5, with D possibly TRBD1 on 7 matching bases. Trimming shortened V by 2 bases and J by 0 bases, and 16 bases separated the two germline ends. The germline gives CDR1 SGHTA, CDR2 FQGNSA. The CDR3 length is 17 residues. The whole variable domain, remainder taken from reference TRBV7-2 and TRBJ2-5, is GAGVSQSPSNKVTEKGKDVELRCDPISGHTALYWYRQSLGQGLEFLIYFQGNSAPDKSGLPSDRFSAERTGGSVSTLTIQRTQQEDSAVYLCASSLNRGGRHQETQYFGPGTRLLVL.

This clone was detected a few times. This chain connects TRBV5-1 to TRBJ2-1; TRBD2 matches at 8 bases. V was clipped by 1 base and J by 6 bases; unmatched bases: 9. This CDR3 is built from 16 residues. Germline V gene data show CDR1 as SGHRS and CDR2 as YFSETQ. The CDR3 region has the DNA TGCGCCAGCAGCTTGATGAGCGGGGGCCTTGGCAATGAGCAGTTCTTC. This sequence encodes CASSLMSGGLGNEQFF.

The V gene is TRBV7-4, the J gene TRBJ1-1; TRBD1 matches at 11 bases. Germline V gives CDR1 SGHVT, CDR2 SQSDAQ. The trim removed 3 bases at V and 10 bases at J, leaving 13 bases unmatched. The CDR3 spans 16 residues. DNA for the CDR3: TGTGCCAGCAGCTTCCGGACAGGGGGCGCGTTCTTTTCAGCTTTCTTT. Its translation: CASSFRTGGAFFSAFF.

The rearrangement joins TRBV5-1 to TRBJ2-5, with 9 bases matching TRBD2. Per germline, CDR1 SGHRS and CDR2 YFSETQ. This CDR3 is built from 16 residues. V lost 4 bases and J lost 5; bases outside the gene matches: 12. CDR3 nucleotide sequence: TGCGCCAGCAGCATGGCGTCCCCTCTAGCGGGGGAGACCCAGTACTTC. Protein: CASSMASPLAGETQYF. Filled out from reference TRBV5-1 and TRBJ2-5, the complete variable domain reads KAGVTQTPRYLIKTRGQQVTLSCSPISGHRSVSWYQQTPGQGLQFLFEYFSETQRNKGNFPGRFSGRQFSNSRSEMNVSTLELGDSALYLCASSMASPLAGETQYFGPGTRLLVL.

V gene TRBV6-5 combines with J gene TRBJ1-4, with D maybe TRBD1 (6 bases). CDR1 is MNHEY and CDR2 is SVGAGI in the germline V gene. Trimming removed 6 bases from V and 5 bases from J, with 13 bases in between. The CDR3 consists of 14 residues. The CDR3 DNA sequence: TGTGCCAGCAGCAACGGACAGAAGAATGAAAAACTGTTTTTT. Encoded protein: CASSNGQKNEKLFF.

Points on this clone: Compared with germline, one end of the junction differs, possibly owing to a read error. CDR3 sequence: CANSADRGGSSYNSPLHF. CDR3 bases: TGTGCCAACAGTGCCGACAGGGGTGGGAGCTCCTATAATTCACCCCTCCACTTT. The gene calls are TRBV6-1 and TRBJ1-6, with TRBD1 identical over 8 bases. The CDR3 consists of 18 residues. Germline V lookup: CDR1 MNHNS, CDR2 SASEGT.

The chain carries TRBV27 and TRBJ2-7, with no clear D. V lost 3 bases to trimming and J lost 3 bases, with 12 bases between them. CDR1 and CDR2 (germline): MNHEY, SMNVEV (reference sequence). This CDR3 is built from 14 residues. The CDR3 DNA sequence: TGTGCCAGCAGTTTGGTGTCATCACTCTACGAGCAGTACTTC. Translated, it gives CASSLVSSLYEQYF.

The chain uses TRBV11-2 and TRBJ2-3; 10 positions match TRBD2. This CDR3 region has 15 residues. Trimming took 5 bases from V and 3 from J; bases not matched to a gene: 5. Germline V gene sequence: CDR1 SGHAT, CDR2 FQNNGV. The CDR3 nucleotides are TGTGCCAGCAGCAGCAAGCGGGGGGGTACAGATACGCAGTATTTT. This translates into CASSSKRGGTDTQYF.

This chain connects TRBV5-5 to TRBJ2-2, with D maybe TRBD2 (5 bases). The CDR3 extends over 16 amino acids. Per germline, CDR1 SGHKS and CDR2 YYEKEE (reference sequence). V lost 2 bases and J lost 6, with 17 bases in between. The chain's CDR3 is CASSFPGFTVPGELFF. DNA of the CDR3: TGTGCCAGCAGCTTCCCGGGGTTTACCGTCCCCGGGGAGCTGTTTTTT. The full variable domain, in which reference TRBV5-5 and TRBJ2-2 provide the parts outside the CDR3, is DAGVTQSPTHLIKTRGQQVTLRCSPISGHKSVSWYQQVLGQGPQFIFQYYEKEERGRGNFPDRFSARQFPNYSSELNVNALLLGDSALYLCASSFPGFTVPGELFFGEGSRLTVL.

A single count supports this clone. V usage is TRBV5-1 and J usage is TRBJ2-5; D is possibly TRBD2 (5 bases). In germline, CDR1 is SGHRS, CDR2 YFSETQ. The V end was cut by 0 bases, the J end by 2 bases, with 14 bases between. The CDR3 is 16 amino acids. In nucleotides, the CDR3 is TGCGCCAGCAGCTTGGCGTTAACGGGAAAGCAAGAGACCCAGTACTTC. Its protein product is CASSLALTGKQETQYF.

V and J are TRBV24-1 and TRBJ2-3, with 8 bases lining up with TRBD2. The CDR3 runs 15 residues. Germline assignment: CDR1 KGHDR and CDR2 SFDVKD. The V and J ends lost 3 bases and 5 bases, in that order; junction bases with no gene match: 6. The CDR3 here is CATSDPRGAQDTQYF. The CDR3 DNA is TGTGCCACCAGTGATCCGCGGGGGGCCCAAGATACGCAGTATTTT.